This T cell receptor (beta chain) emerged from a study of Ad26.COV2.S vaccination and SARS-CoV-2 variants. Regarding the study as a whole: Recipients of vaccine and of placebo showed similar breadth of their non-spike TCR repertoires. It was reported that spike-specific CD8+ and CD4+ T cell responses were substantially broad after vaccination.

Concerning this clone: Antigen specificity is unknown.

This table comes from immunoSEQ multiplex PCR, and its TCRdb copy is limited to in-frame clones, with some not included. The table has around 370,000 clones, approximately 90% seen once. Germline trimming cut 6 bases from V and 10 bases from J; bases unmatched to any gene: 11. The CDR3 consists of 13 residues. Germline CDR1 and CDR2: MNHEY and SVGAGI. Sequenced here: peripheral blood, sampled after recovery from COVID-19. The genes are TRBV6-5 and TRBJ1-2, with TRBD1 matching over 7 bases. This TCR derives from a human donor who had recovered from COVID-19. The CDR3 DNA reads TGTGCCAGCAGCACCGGGACAGCGTCGGCCTACACCTTC. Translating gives CASSTGTASAYTF.